This entry concerns a single T cell receptor (beta chain). Different DNA sequences within this sample yield the same CDR3. These data are taken from a study of blood T cell repertoires in COVID-19. Study in general: Researchers got acute and convalescent COVID-19 samples from the United States, Italy and Spain.

Profiled with immunoSEQ multiplex PCR; TCRdb holds only in-frame clones, not every one. The sample lists 65,000 to 75,000 clones; 75% to 90% were seen once. Germline V gene data show CDR1 as LGHDT and CDR2 as YNNKEL (reference sequence). Trimming cost V 4 bases and J 0 bases, with 7 bases left between them. The CDR3 is made up of 14 amino acids. Sequenced material: peripheral blood. The chain employs TRBV3-1 (or the pseudogene TRBV3-2) and TRBJ2-1; D unresolved. The source of this sequence is a woman in her fifties or sixties with active COVID-19. CDR3 residues: CASSPSSSYNEQFF. DNA of the CDR3: TGTGCCAGCAGCCCCTCGAGCTCCTACAATGAGCAGTTCTTC.